Each of the 28 T cell receptor beta chains below was sequenced from the same sample in a study of CD8 T cells in ankylosing spondylitis. Using its own MiXCR run on the 5' RACE reads, TCRdb lists one record per CDR3 protein. The profile shows about 52,000 distinct CDR3 sequences, 7.4% of them singletons. Source material: blood, either unsorted or a sorted T cell fraction (not recorded which). The receptor set was obtained from a female donor with ankylosing spondylitis or in good health (not recorded which).

This clonotype was found many times. The chain couples TRBV29-1 to TRBJ1-2; D possibly corresponds to TRBD1 (6 bases). CDR3 size: 15 residues. CDR1 is SQVTM, CDR2 ANQGSEA, per germline. V was pared by 3 bases and J by 4 bases, with 18 bases between. The CDR3 sequence: CSVDPTRQATYGYTF. CDR3 sequence (DNA): TGCAGCGTTGACCCAACTCGACAGGCTACCTATGGCTACACCTTC.

This clonotype has a count of ten or more. V gene TRBV5-1 combines with J gene TRBJ1-1, with D perhaps matching TRBD1 (6 bases). This CDR3 region has 15 residues. CDR1 and CDR2 from the germline V gene are SGHRS and YFSETQ. V was cut by 2 bases and J by 5 bases, with 16 bases left in between. CDR3: CASSLNTGLGTEAFF. The CDR3 nucleotides are TGCGCCAGCAGCTTAAATACAGGGTTGGGTACTGAAGCTTTCTTT. Supplemented by reference TRBV5-1 and TRBJ1-1, the full variable domain reads KAGVTQTPRYLIKTRGQQVTLSCSPISGHRSVSWYQQTPGQGLQFLFEYFSETQRNKGNFPGRFSGRQFSNSRSEMNVSTLELGDSALYLCASSLNTGLGTEAFFGQGTRLTVV.

This clonotype has ten or more counts. J is TRBJ2-3 and V is TRBV5-4, with D perhaps matching TRBD1 or TRBD2 (5 bases each). Germline-derived CDR1 and CDR2 are SGHNT and YYREEE (reference sequence). This CDR3 is 14 amino acids long. Deletions cut 4 bases from V and 4 bases from J, with 13 bases between. DNA of the CDR3: TGTGCCAGCAGCCCCCCGGGGACGGCAGATACGCAGTATTTT. Residues: CASSPPGTADTQYF.

This clonotype was observed at least ten times. The V and J genes are TRBV29-1 and TRBJ2-6; D is uncertain. Germline V CDR1 and CDR2: SQVTM, ANQGSEA. The CDR3 is made up of 14 amino acids. V was shortened by 0 bases and J by 0 bases, with 3 bases between the two germline ends. The CDR3, as DNA: TGCAGCGTTGAAGAGGGCTCTGGGGCCAACGTCCTGACTTTC. It translates to CSVEEGSGANVLTF.

V usage is TRBV28 and J usage is TRBJ1-2; D is uncertain. The V gene lost 2 bases and the J gene lost 4 bases, with 8 bases spanning the gap. CDR1 MDHEN and CDR2 SYDVKM come from the germline V gene. This CDR3 comprises 13 residues. CDR3 loop: CASSLNSIYGYTF. The CDR3 DNA reads as TGTGCCAGCAGTTTAAATTCCATCTATGGCTACACCTTC.

This clonotype was counted ten times or more. The chain carries TRBV2 and TRBJ1-5; no clear D. Germline CDR1 reads SNHLY; CDR2 reads FYNNEI. The CDR3 runs to 15 residues. Deletions cut 1 base from V and 11 bases from J, with 18 bases between. CDR3 region: CASSEGVAGLGAQHF. The CDR3 nucleotides are TGTGCCAGCAGTGAAGGTGTCGCGGGCCTCGGGGCCCAGCATTTT.

The sample holds many counts of this clonotype. This chain uses TRBV20-1 with TRBJ1-1, with D unresolved. V was clipped by 0 bases and J by 0 bases, with 14 bases between them. This CDR3 spans 16 amino acids. CDR1 is DFQATT, CDR2 SNEGSKA, per germline (reference sequence). The CDR3 DNA is TGCAGTGCTAGAGATGAAATCGGACGGCTGAACACTGAAGCTTTCTTT. It specifies CSARDEIGRLNTEAFF.

Many counts were recorded for this clonotype. The V gene is TRBV29-1, the J gene TRBJ2-3, with 9 bases aligning to TRBD2. From germline, CDR1 is SQVTM and CDR2 ANQGSEA. V lost 0 bases, J lost 7 bases, and 14 bases stayed unmatched. CDR3 length: 17 amino acids. The CDR3 DNA reads TGCAGCGTTGAAGATAAAAAGAGCGGGGGGTTCTTGAATACGCAGTATTTT. It translates to CSVEDKKSGGFLNTQYF.

At least ten counts were recorded for this clonotype. The V and J genes are TRBV11-2 and TRBJ2-3; D not certain. Trimming removed 5 bases from V and 8 bases from J, with 17 bases in between. The germline V gene encodes CDR1 SGHAT and CDR2 FQNNGV. The CDR3 is 14 residues long. The CDR3 DNA is TGTGCCAGCAGCCCCGCGTATCTCTCGCCTACGCAGTATTTT. It is translated as CASSPAYLSPTQYF.

In regard to this clonotype: Given a much more abundant clone one base away, this may be a read error. This chain joins TRBV7-2 and TRBJ1-3; the D is unclear. The CDR3 length is 15 residues. In germline, CDR1 is SGHTA, CDR2 FQGNSA. The ends were cut back, 3 bases at V and 0 bases at J, with 9 bases in the middle. The CDR3 is CTSSFGRSSGNTIYF. In DNA, the CDR3 is TGTACCAGCAGCTTCGGGCGGAGCTCTGGAAACACCATATATTTT.

The chain joins TRBV5-1 to TRBJ2-7; D gene unclear. Per the germline V gene, CDR1 is SGHRS and CDR2 is YFSETQ. The CDR3 loop spans 12 amino acids. CDR3 sequence: CASSLDFPGPDV. Here the CDR3 DNA reads TGCGCCAGCAGCTTGGATTTTCCGGGTCCAGACGTC.

This clonotype was counted many times. The J gene is TRBJ2-2, the V gene TRBV5-5; D is unresolved. This CDR3 has 14 residues. Trimming removed 1 base from V and 4 bases from J, with 8 bases in between. CDR1 and CDR2 from the germline V gene are SGHKS and YYEKEE (reference sequence). The CDR3 DNA follows: TGTGCCAGCAGCTTGCAGTGGAGCACCGGGGAGCTGTTTTTT. Its protein is CASSLQWSTGELFF.

This sequence joins TRBV5-1 and TRBJ2-1; TRBD2 matches at 7 bases. The CDR3 has 14 residues. With 1 base clipped from V and 3 bases from J, the junction kept 1 base outside the gene matches. Germline values: CDR1 SGHRS, CDR2 YFSETQ. The CDR3, as DNA: TGCGCCAGCAGCTTGCGGGGGGACTACAATGAGCAGTTCTTC. It encodes CASSLRGDYNEQFF.

In this sample, this clonotype turned up many times. The rearrangement joins TRBV10-3 to TRBJ1-2, with a tentative D call TRBD1 (6 bases). Between the trimmed V and J ends, which lost 11 bases and 1 base, there was a span of 20 bases. From germline, CDR1 is ENHRY and CDR2 SYGVKD. The CDR3 totals 15 residues. This CDR3 is CASKPPDRDNYGYTF. In nucleotides, the CDR3 is TGTGCCTCCAAGCCGCCGGACAGAGATAACTATGGCTACACCTTC.

This clonotype was recorded at least ten times. This chain connects TRBV5-1 to TRBJ1-1; the D is unclear. The CDR3 covers 14 residues. The V end lost 1 base, the J end lost 1 base, and 8 bases lay between the germline ends. Germline loops: CDR1 SGHRS, CDR2 YFSETQ. CDR3 sequence (DNA): TGCGCCAGCAGCTTGAATGGGGAGAACACTGAAGCTTTCTTT. Amino acids: CASSLNGENTEAFF.

This clonotype has more than one count but fewer than ten. This CDR3 is CASSVQGGHTDTQYF. The CDR3, as DNA: TGTGCCAGCAGTGTACAGGGAGGCCACACAGATACGCAGTATTTT. The gene calls are TRBV12-3 or TRBV12-4 and TRBJ2-3; tentatively, D is TRBD1 or TRBD2 (6 bases each). The V and J ends lost 5 bases and 2 bases respectively, with 14 bases between them. CDR3 length: 15 amino acids.

This clonotype has a count of ten or more. This sequence joins TRBV6-6 and TRBJ1-3; no definite D call. The CDR3 totals 13 residues. In germline, CDR1 is MNHNY, CDR2 SVGAGI (reference sequence). V lost 4 bases and J lost 4, with 8 bases in between. The CDR3 here is CASSLRGGNTIYF. The CDR3 bases are TGTGCCAGCAGTTTACGGGGAGGAAACACCATATATTTT.

The CDR3 DNA reads TGTGCCAGCAGCTTCCAGGGGGCTGGGGAGACCCAGTACTTC. This codes for CASSFQGAGETQYF. The gene calls are TRBV7-2 and TRBJ2-5; TRBD1 matches 8 bases. The CDR3 extends over 14 amino acids. CDR1 SGHTA and CDR2 FQGNSA come from the germline V gene. V shed 3 bases, J shed 5 bases, and the junction held 5 bases outside the gene matches.

This clonotype was detected many times. The gene calls are TRBV20-1 and TRBJ2-4; D is unclear. Germline assignment: CDR1 DFQATT and CDR2 SNEGSKA (reference sequence). Trimming took off 0 bases at V and 0 bases at J, with 6 bases between the two ends. The CDR3 contains 14 residues. The CDR3 bases are TGCAGTGCTAGAGATTTAGTAGCCAAAAACATTCAGTACTTC. It encodes CSARDLVAKNIQYF.

The chain recombines TRBV7-2 with TRBJ2-5; D tentatively fits TRBD1 or TRBD2 (6 bases each). The CDR3 consists of 13 residues. Trimming took 5 bases from V and 4 from J, leaving 11 bases between them. Germline V lookup: CDR1 SGHTA, CDR2 FQGNSA. The CDR3 region is CASSPGAGETQYF. The CDR3 DNA is TGTGCCAGCAGCCCGGGGGCCGGAGAGACCCAGTACTTC.

At least ten counts were recorded for this clonotype. The CDR3 DNA sequence: TGTGCCAGCAGCCCCCGGACGGTTAACACTGAAGCTTTCTTT. Translated, it gives CASSPRTVNTEAFF. The chain uses TRBV12-3 or TRBV12-4 and TRBJ1-1, with D uncertain. The CDR3 is 14 amino acids. The V end lost 6 bases, the J end lost 2 bases, and 13 bases lay between the germline ends.

Only a few counts were recorded for this clonotype. J is TRBJ1-1 and V is TRBV7-2; 8 nucleotides agree with TRBD1. The V and J ends lost 1 base and 11 bases, in that order; junction bases with no gene match: 9. Germline-derived CDR1 and CDR2 are SGHTA and FQGNSA. The length of the CDR3 is 14 residues. CDR3 sequence (DNA): TGTGCCAGCAGCTTAGAGGGGGCAGGGGGCGACGCTTTCTTT. Protein: CASSLEGAGGDAFF.

The chain joins TRBV5-1 to TRBJ2-5, with TRBD2 matching 7 bases. Losses at the gene ends were 0 bases for V and 4 bases for J; bases not matched to a gene: 3. Per the germline V gene, CDR1 is SGHRS and CDR2 is YFSETQ. This CDR3 region has 14 residues. The CDR3 spells CASSLGTSGETQYF. The DNA for the CDR3 is TGCGCCAGCAGCTTGGGGACTAGTGGAGAGACCCAGTACTTC.

In its sample, this clonotype was seen many times. The rearrangement joins TRBV4-3 to TRBJ1-2, with D unclear. The germline V and J ends were trimmed by 4 bases and 8 bases, with 17 bases remaining between them. This CDR3 has 14 residues. Germline V gene sequence: CDR1 LGHNA, CDR2 YSLEER. Here the CDR3 DNA reads TGCGCCAGCAGCCTGGAGTCGGTCATAGAGGGCTACACCTTC. As protein: CASSLESVIEGYTF.

This clonotype was counted at least ten times. The chain joins TRBV6-2 or TRBV6-3 to TRBJ2-1; D remains unclear. The CDR3 consists of 13 residues. CDR1 and CDR2 from the germline V gene are MNHEY and SVGEGT. V was trimmed by 2 bases and J by 4 bases, leaving 6 bases between them. The CDR3 loop reads CASSYDGYNEQFF. Here the CDR3 DNA reads TGTGCCAGCAGTTACGATGGGTACAATGAGCAGTTCTTC.

The chain employs TRBV11-2 and TRBJ1-1; D remains unclear. CDR1 SGHAT and CDR2 FQNNGV come from the germline V gene. This CDR3 has 15 residues. V was pared by 0 bases and J by 1 base, with 9 bases between. The CDR3: CASSLDEYRNTEAFF. CDR3 DNA sequence: TGTGCCAGCAGCTTAGATGAGTATCGGAACACTGAAGCTTTCTTT.

This clonotype was counted many times. The V gene is TRBV27, the J gene TRBJ2-7; no reliable D call. The germline V and J ends were trimmed by 6 bases and 3 bases, with 18 bases remaining between them. This CDR3 has 15 residues. Germline V gene sequence: CDR1 MNHEY, CDR2 SMNVEV (reference sequence). CDR3 sequence reads: CASRASSVGIYEQYV. The CDR3 DNA follows: TGTGCCAGCAGAGCTAGTAGTGTGGGGATCTACGAGCAGTACGTC.

The CDR3 region is CASSRTSGGSYEQYF. For the CDR3, the DNA is TGTGCCAGCAGCCGGACTAGCGGGGGATCCTACGAGCAGTACTTC. V is TRBV7-2 and J is TRBJ2-7, with 13 bases that match TRBD2. The CDR3 sequence is 15 residues long. CDR1 and CDR2 from the germline V gene are SGHTA and FQGNSA. Trimming removed 5 bases from V and 1 base from J; junction bases left unmatched: 2.